The rows below give T cell receptor beta chains drawn from one sample of a study of metastatic and nonmetastatic thyroid tumors. TCRdb re-clonotyped the PCR reads via MiXCR. The data contain about 90,000 clones, around 9.1% of them singletons. Sequenced material: blood. All receptors come from a female donor with papillary thyroid cancer or a benign thyroid nodule (not recorded which). Some clones in this sample may be carry-over from other donors' samples. The conserved cysteine and the conserved F or W are not part of the CDR3 here. Fields, in order: D gene, V gene, J gene, CDR3 length, CDR3 protein. D genes are given only for firm matches.

>.|TRBV20-1|TRBJ2-4|13
SARDPGTPENIQY
>.|TRBV7-3|TRBJ1-2|11
ASSLNQGYGYT
>TRBD1|TRBV20-1|TRBJ1-5|12
SASTGQGRQPQH
>.|TRBV4-2|TRBJ1-5|13
ASSQGQESNQPQH
>.|TRBV5-6|TRBJ2-1|11
ASSLVGRREQF
>.|TRBV6-5|TRBJ2-5|15
ASSVPREDYTQETQY
>.|TRBV18|TRBJ1-1|11
ASSPTQNTEAF
>.|TRBV27|TRBJ1-1|12
ASSLGRGGTEAF
>.|TRBV10-3|TRBJ2-7|13
AISESGGAGYEQY
>.|TRBV7-4|TRBJ1-5|11
ASSLEGGQPQH
>.|TRBV7-2|TRBJ2-5|11
ASSLRKQETQY
>.|TRBV6-1|TRBJ2-2|14
ASDLGQIINTGELF
>.|TRBV20-1|TRBJ1-2|8
SGQGRGYT
>.|TRBV7-2|TRBJ2-2|12
ASSLQQDTGELF